The sequence of this T cell receptor (beta chain) was determined in a study of blood T cell repertoires in COVID-19. About the study: Specimens from acute and convalescent COVID-19 originated in the United States, Italy and Spain.

Clones were read by immunoSEQ multiplex PCR, and TCRdb kept only the in-frame ones, dropping some. The profile shows roughly 290,000 clones, about 85% of them singletons. Sample: peripheral blood. The receptor's source is a woman aged 50 to 60 with active or convalescent COVID-19.

CDR3 amino acids: CASSLRTARGTEAFF. The CDR3 DNA is TGTGCCAGCAGCTTGAGGACAGCGAGGGGCACTGAAGCTTTCTTT. The V call is TRBV5-6, the J call TRBJ1-1, with D perhaps TRBD1 (6 bases). V was cut by 1 base and J by 4 bases, with 14 bases left in between. There are 15 residues in the CDR3. Germline V lookup: CDR1 SGHDT, CDR2 YYEEEE.